This paragraph reports one T cell receptor (beta chain). Its target is unknown. The repertoire was sequenced with immunoSEQ multiplex PCR; TCRdb's copy has only in-frame clones and lacks some. The data show about 110,000 clones, with approximately 85% seen just once and 3% held by the top ten. These data are taken from a study of cytomegalovirus exposure and HLA in healthy donors. Study overall: The roughly 120 validation repertoires matched the approximately 700 first-cohort repertoires in platform, a later analysis reported.

Study-level results: Subsequent analysis found a tendency for first-cohort TCR clusters to co-occur within the approximately 130 validation repertoires. A list of 150 or so TCR beta chains associated with cytomegalovirus was given.

There are 12 residues in the CDR3. Between the trimmed V and J ends, which lost 2 bases and 5 bases, there was a span of 4 bases. CDR1 is LNHNV and CDR2 is YYDKDF in the germline V gene (reference sequence). This clonotype originated in a woman aged 18-29 years in good health and CMV-seronegative. This rearrangement joins TRBV15 to TRBJ1-5; D remains ambiguous. The specimen was PBMCs. The CDR3 sequence: CATSRPDQPQHF. CDR3 sequence (DNA): TGTGCCACCAGCAGACCCGATCAGCCCCAGCATTTT.